This entry is about one TCR beta chain. Its antigen remains unknown. This entry is derived from a study of T cell responses to AZD1222 COVID-19 vaccine. Findings and limits, study-wide: Clonal diversity may have been underestimated in mostly white British donors. Spike-specific TCR depth and breadth grew after two AZD1222 doses. Only five to seven individuals given AZD1222 were seropositive at baseline.

The germline CDR1 and CDR2 sequences are SNHLY and FYNNEI. The CDR3 runs 15 residues. The V gene lost 3 bases and the J gene lost 3 bases, with 12 bases spanning the gap. The table came from immunoSEQ multiplex PCR; TCRdb's copy has only in-frame clones and leaves some out. Of approximately 120,000 clones in the sample, roughly nine tenths were seen once. The TCR was taken from an adult in good health. The V call is TRBV2, the J call TRBJ2-1, with D perhaps TRBD2 (6 bases). The material was peripheral blood, obtained on day 0 of AZD1222 vaccination. CDR3 coding DNA: TGTGCCAGCAGTGATGACGGGAGCTTCTACAATGAGCAGTTCTTC. Protein product: CASSDDGSFYNEQFF.